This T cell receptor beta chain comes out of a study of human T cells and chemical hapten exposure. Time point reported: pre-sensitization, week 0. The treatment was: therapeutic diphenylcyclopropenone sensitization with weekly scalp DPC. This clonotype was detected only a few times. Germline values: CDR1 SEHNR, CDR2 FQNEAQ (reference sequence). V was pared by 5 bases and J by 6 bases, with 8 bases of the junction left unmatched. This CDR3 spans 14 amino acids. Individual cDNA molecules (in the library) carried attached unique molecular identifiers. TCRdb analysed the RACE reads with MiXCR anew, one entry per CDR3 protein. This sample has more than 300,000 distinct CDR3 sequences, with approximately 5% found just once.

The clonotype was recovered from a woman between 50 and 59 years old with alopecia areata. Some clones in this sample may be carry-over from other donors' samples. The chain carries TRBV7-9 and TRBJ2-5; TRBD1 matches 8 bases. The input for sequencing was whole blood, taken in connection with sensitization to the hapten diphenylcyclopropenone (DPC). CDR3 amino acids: CASSPRQGLKTQYF. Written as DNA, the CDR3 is TGTGCCAGCAGCCCAAGACAGGGGCTGAAGACCCAGTACTTC.